These 10 T cell receptor beta chains came from one sample sequenced in a study of CD8+ T cells in alopecia areata. Regarding treatment: oral pan-JAK inhibitor, 5-10 mg twice daily. Extraction and reverse transcription of RNA yielded cDNA as the sequencing template. Libraries were prepared by immunoSEQ multiplex PCR; TCRdb keeps only in-frame clonotypes and omits some of them. The data contain fewer than 150,000 clones, around 82% of them singletons. This material consisted of CD8+ T cells sorted from blood, taken at week 4, from a patient treated with tofacitinib. The source of these receptors is a human donor with alopecia areata.

This chain joins TRBV30 and TRBJ2-1; 7 bases map to TRBD2. Germline-derived CDR1 and CDR2 are GTSNPN and SVGIG (reference sequence). The J segment lost 4 bases and the V segment lost 2 bases, leaving 2 bases of the junction unmatched. The CDR3 has 13 residues. Here the CDR3 DNA reads TGTGCCTGGAGTTTGGGGGGGTACAATGAGCAGTTCTTC. It specifies CAWSLGGYNEQFF.

With respect to this clone: A read error may account for a junction end that differs from germline. The CDR3 is CASSPSGATDTQYF. For the CDR3, the DNA is TGTGCTAGCAGCCCTAGCGGGGCCACAGATACGCAGTATTTT. V usage is TRBV7-7 and J usage is TRBJ2-3; TRBD2 aligns across 9 bases. Germline CDR1 reads SSHAT; CDR2 reads FNYEAQ (reference sequence). CDR3 length: 14 amino acids.

The sample holds one count of this clone. The chain recombines TRBV2 with TRBJ2-7, with TRBD1 matching over 7 bases. The trim removed 10 bases at V and 2 bases at J, leaving 8 bases unmatched. The germline gives CDR1 SNHLY, CDR2 FYNNEI. The CDR3 totals 13 residues. This chain's CDR3 is CAIGDSVTYEQYF. The CDR3 nucleotides are TGTGCCATCGGGGACAGCGTAACCTACGAGCAGTACTTC. Full variable domain (missing parts from reference TRBV2 and TRBJ2-7): EPEVTQTPSHQVTQMGQEVILRCVPISNHLYFYWYRQILGQKVEFLVSFYNNEISEKSEIFDDQFSVERPDGSNFTLKIRSTKLEDSAMYFCAIGDSVTYEQYFGPGTRLTVT.

This rearrangement joins TRBV9 to TRBJ2-5, with a weak D call TRBD2 (6 bases). This CDR3 comprises 13 residues. Trimming removed 5 bases from V and 4 bases from J, with 12 bases in between. Germline V gene data show CDR1 as SGDLS and CDR2 as YYNGEE. This chain's CDR3 is CASSRWGGETQYF. Written as DNA, the CDR3 is TGTGCCAGCAGTCGGTGGGGAGGAGAGACCCAGTACTTC.

The V and J genes are TRBV4-1 and TRBJ1-1; D perhaps matches TRBD1 (6 bases). Per the germline V gene, CDR1 is MGHRA and CDR2 is YSYEKL. This CDR3 spans 16 amino acids. Trimming left V 2 bases short and J 3 bases short, with 16 bases between. The DNA of the CDR3 is TGCGCCAGCAGCCAACGTTCCGGGACACTCGACACTGAAGCTTTCTTT. It translates to CASSQRSGTLDTEAFF.

J is TRBJ2-7 and V is TRBV7-2; D uncertain. Trimming removed 5 bases at V and 4 bases at J, with 12 bases between. This CDR3 has 13 amino acids. CDR1 SGHTA and CDR2 FQGNSA come from the germline V gene. The CDR3 bases are TGTGCCAGCAGCCTAGAGGAAGAGTACGAGCAGTACTTC. Translation: CASSLEEEYEQYF.

The chain links TRBV27 to TRBJ2-2; D uncertain. V was trimmed by 2 bases and J by 4 bases, leaving 5 bases between them. CDR3 length: 13 residues. In germline, CDR1 is MNHEY, CDR2 SMNVEV (reference sequence). DNA of the CDR3: TGTGCCAGCAGTTTAGGTCGCACCGGGGAGCTGTTTTTT. This gives the protein CASSLGRTGELFF.

V is TRBV15 and J is TRBJ2-3, with TRBD2 identical over 7 bases. This CDR3 spans 15 amino acids. The V gene's germline CDR1 is LNHNV and CDR2 YYDKDF (reference sequence). V dropped 5 bases and J dropped 2; count of bases not matched to a gene: 7. The CDR3 is CATSFKRGFTDTQYF. The CDR3 coding sequence is TGTGCCACCAGCTTTAAGCGGGGATTCACAGATACGCAGTATTTT.

The chain couples TRBV2 to TRBJ2-5; possible D gene TRBD1, 5 bases. Germline loops: CDR1 SNHLY, CDR2 FYNNEI. V was pared by 2 bases and J by 2 bases, with 21 bases between. The CDR3 loop spans 18 amino acids. CDR3 loop: CASSESLEGAPRQETQYF. The DNA of the CDR3 is TGTGCCAGCAGTGAAAGTTTGGAAGGGGCCCCCCGACAAGAGACCCAGTACTTC.

The rearrangement joins TRBV30 to TRBJ2-1; TRBD1 matches at 10 bases. CDR1 and CDR2 from the germline V gene are GTSNPN and SVGIG (reference sequence). With V trimmed by 5 bases and J by 7 bases, 8 bases remained unmatched. The CDR3 is 14 residues long. The CDR3 bases are TGTGCCTGGGGAGCCGGACAGGGGGTGAATGAGCAGTTCTTC. This codes for CAWGAGQGVNEQFF.